These T cell receptor beta chains were read from a single sample in a study of cytomegalovirus exposure and HLA in healthy donors. TCRdb's copy holds only in-frame clones and misses some; the assay was immunoSEQ multiplex PCR. The repertoire holds 100,000 to 150,000 clones, with around 86% as singletons. Specimen: PBMCs. Source of these receptors: a man aged 18 to 35 in good health and CMV-seronegative. Each CDR3 is given with its conserved first and last residue. The order of the fields is J gene, D gene, clone size, V gene, CDR3 protein, CDR3 DNA. D genes are given only for firm matches. Expanded clones get a size class; other rows say once, few or many, or leave the size out.

TRBJ2-4 | NA | few | TRBV5-1 | CASSLAGEGNIQYF | TGCGCCAGCAGCTTGGCCGGAGAAGGAAACATTCAGTACTTC
TRBJ2-3 | NA | once | TRBV19 | CASSQATDTQYF | TGTGCCAGTAGTCAGGCGACAGATACGCAGTATTTT
TRBJ1-2 | TRBD1 | NA | TRBV30 | CAWNLDRGHGYTF | TGTGCCTGGAACCTTGACAGGGGACATGGCTACACCTTC
TRBJ2-5 | TRBD1 | NA | TRBV11-2 | CASSAKPGGLVTQYF | TGTGCCAGCAGCGCCAAGCCAGGGGGATTGGTGACCCAGTACTTC
TRBJ1-6 | NA | NA | TRBV4-2 | CASSTTTQGNSPLHF | TGTGCCAGCAGCACAACGACACAGGGTAATTCACCCCTCCACTTT
TRBJ2-5 | NA | few | TRBV10-1 | CASSEKRVFQETQYF | TGCGCCAGCAGTGAGAAGCGGGTGTTCCAAGAGACCCAGTACTTC
TRBJ1-5 | NA | once | TRBV7-2 | CASSSSGFDNQPQHF | TGTGCCAGCAGCTCTTCCGGGTTCGACAATCAGCCCCAGCATTTT
TRBJ2-7 | TRBD1 | NA | TRBV5-6 | CASTTRDRGGEQYF | TGTGCCAGCACGACCCGGGACAGGGGGGGGGAGCAGTACTTC
TRBJ2-7 | TRBD1 | NA | TRBV6-5 | CASSTDRTPYEQYF | TGTGCCAGCAGTACGGACAGGACCCCCTACGAGCAGTACTTC
TRBJ1-2 | TRBD1 | NA | TRBV5-1 | CASSLRDSVLRANYGYTF | TGCGCCAGCAGCCTCCGGGACAGTGTACTCAGAGCTAACTATGGCTACACCTTC
TRBJ2-1 | NA | few | TRBV6-5 | CASTGVPYNEQFF | TGTGCCAGCACCGGGGTGCCCTACAATGAGCAGTTCTTC
TRBJ1-5 | NA | once | TRBV6-5 | CASSYFATGNQPQHF | TGTGCCAGCAGTTACTTCGCCACGGGCAATCAGCCCCAGCATTTT
TRBJ2-7 | NA | NA | TRBV6-1 | CASSETGAREQYF | TGTGCCAGCAGTGAAACAGGAGCGCGGGAGCAGTACTTC
TRBJ2-3 | TRBD2 | NA | TRBV11-2 | CASSFPRGGSRDTQYF | TGTGCCAGCAGCTTCCCACGGGGGGGTTCGAGAGATACGCAGTATTTT
TRBJ1-2 | NA | NA | TRBV15 | CATSRSANYGYTF | TGTGCCACCAGCAGGTCAGCTAACTATGGCTACACCTTC
TRBJ1-2 | TRBD1 | NA | TRBV6-5 | CASSYIGQGANYGYTF | TGTGCCAGCAGTTACATCGGACAGGGAGCTAACTATGGCTACACCTTC
TRBJ1-4 | TRBD1 | NA | TRBV29-1 | CSAPTGDGGGKLFF | TGCAGCGCACCCACAGGGGATGGTGGGGGAAAACTGTTTTTT
TRBJ1-2 | NA | NA | TRBV5-4 | CASSHYRFNYGYTF | TGTGCCAGCAGCCATTACAGGTTCAACTATGGCTACACCTTC
TRBJ2-7 | NA | NA | TRBV5-6 | CASSWGHSLYEQYF | TGTGCCAGCAGCTGGGGACATAGTCTCTACGAGCAGTACTTC
TRBJ2-4 | NA | once | TRBV28 | CASSLAGQAKNIQYF | TGTGCCAGCAGTTTAGCAGGGCAAGCCAAAAACATTCAGTACTTC